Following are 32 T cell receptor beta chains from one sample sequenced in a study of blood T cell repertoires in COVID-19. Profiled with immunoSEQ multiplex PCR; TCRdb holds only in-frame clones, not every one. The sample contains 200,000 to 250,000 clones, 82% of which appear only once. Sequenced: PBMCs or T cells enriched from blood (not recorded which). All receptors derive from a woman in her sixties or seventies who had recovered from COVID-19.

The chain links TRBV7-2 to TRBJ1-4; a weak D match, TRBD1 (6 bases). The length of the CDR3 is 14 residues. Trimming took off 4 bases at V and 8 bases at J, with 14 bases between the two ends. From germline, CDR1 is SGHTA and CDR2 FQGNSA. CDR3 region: CASSSTGHAEKLFF. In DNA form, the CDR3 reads TGTGCCAGCAGCTCGACGGGACACGCCGAAAAACTGTTTTTT.

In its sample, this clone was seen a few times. The CDR3 nucleotides are TGTGCCAGCAGTGAAGGTCAGGGGGTCGGTCAGCCCCAGCATTTT. Protein product: CASSEGQGVGQPQHF. V usage is TRBV2 and J usage is TRBJ1-5, with TRBD1 identical over 7 bases. Losses at the gene ends were 1 base for V and 6 bases for J; bases not matched to a gene: 6. Germline loops: CDR1 SNHLY, CDR2 FYNNEI. This CDR3 has 15 residues.

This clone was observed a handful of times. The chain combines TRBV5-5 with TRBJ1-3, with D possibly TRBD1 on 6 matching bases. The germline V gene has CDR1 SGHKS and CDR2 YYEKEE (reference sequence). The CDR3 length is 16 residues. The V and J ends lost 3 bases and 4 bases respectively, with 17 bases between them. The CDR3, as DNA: TGTGCCAGCAGCTCAGCCTACTCAGGGGTAGGAAACACCATATATTTT. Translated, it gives CASSSAYSGVGNTIYF.

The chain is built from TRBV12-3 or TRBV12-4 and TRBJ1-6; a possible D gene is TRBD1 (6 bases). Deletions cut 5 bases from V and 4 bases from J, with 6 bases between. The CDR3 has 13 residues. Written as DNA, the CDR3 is TGTGCCAGCAGTACAGGGTATAATTCACCCCTCCACTTT. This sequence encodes CASSTGYNSPLHF.

The CDR3 here is CASSPEDRGTGELFF. CDR3 bases: TGTGCCAGCTCACCGGAAGACAGGGGAACCGGGGAGCTGTTTTTT. The gene calls are TRBV18 and TRBJ2-2, with 8 positions matching TRBD1. Germline V gene data show CDR1 as KGHSH and CDR2 as LQKENI. The ends lost 3 bases at V and 5 bases at J; junction bases unmatched: 5. The CDR3 is 15 amino acids.

DNA of the CDR3: TGCAGTACACCCGGGACTAGCGGGGGGGGCACAGATACGCAGTATTTT. It specifies CSTPGTSGGGTDTQYF. This chain joins TRBV29-1 and TRBJ2-3; 16 nucleotides match TRBD2. Germline CDR1 is SQVTM and CDR2 is ANQGSEA. The CDR3 is made up of 16 amino acids.

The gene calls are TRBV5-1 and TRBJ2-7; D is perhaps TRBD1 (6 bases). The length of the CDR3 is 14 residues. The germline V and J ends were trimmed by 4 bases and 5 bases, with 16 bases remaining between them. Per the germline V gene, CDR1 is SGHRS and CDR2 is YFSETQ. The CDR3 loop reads CASSPGQGHHEQYF. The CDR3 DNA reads TGCGCCAGCAGCCCCGGGCAGGGGCACCACGAGCAGTACTTC.

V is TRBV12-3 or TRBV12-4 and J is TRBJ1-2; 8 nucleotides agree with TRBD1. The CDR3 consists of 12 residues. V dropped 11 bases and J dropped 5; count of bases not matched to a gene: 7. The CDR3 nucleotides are TGTGCCTCAGTACAGGGGGAGTATGGCTACACCTTC. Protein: CASVQGEYGYTF.

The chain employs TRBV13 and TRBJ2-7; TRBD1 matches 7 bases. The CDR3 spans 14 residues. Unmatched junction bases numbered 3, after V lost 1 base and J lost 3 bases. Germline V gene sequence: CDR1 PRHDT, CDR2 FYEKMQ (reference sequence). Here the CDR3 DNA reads TGTGCCAGCAGCTTAGTGGGACAGCACTACGAGCAGTACTTC. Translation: CASSLVGQHYEQYF.

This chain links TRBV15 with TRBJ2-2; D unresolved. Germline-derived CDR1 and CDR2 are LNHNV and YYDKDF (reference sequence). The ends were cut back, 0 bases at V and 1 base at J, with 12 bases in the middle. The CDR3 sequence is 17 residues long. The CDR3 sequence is CATSRDRISGNTGELFF. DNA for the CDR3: TGTGCCACCAGCAGAGACCGTATATCAGGGAACACCGGGGAGCTGTTTTTT.

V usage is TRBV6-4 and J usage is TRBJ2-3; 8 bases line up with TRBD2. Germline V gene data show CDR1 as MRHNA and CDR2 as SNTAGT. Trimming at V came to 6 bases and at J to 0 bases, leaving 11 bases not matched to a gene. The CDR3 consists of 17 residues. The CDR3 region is CASSMTALAESTDTQYF. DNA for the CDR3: TGTGCCAGCAGCATGACCGCACTAGCGGAGAGCACAGATACGCAGTATTTT.

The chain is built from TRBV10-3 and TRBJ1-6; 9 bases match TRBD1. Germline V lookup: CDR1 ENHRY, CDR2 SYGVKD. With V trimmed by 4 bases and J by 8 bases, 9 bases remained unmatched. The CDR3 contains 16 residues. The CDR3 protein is CAISVKGDRADSPLHF. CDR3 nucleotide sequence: TGTGCCATCAGTGTCAAAGGGGACAGGGCCGATTCACCCCTCCACTTT.

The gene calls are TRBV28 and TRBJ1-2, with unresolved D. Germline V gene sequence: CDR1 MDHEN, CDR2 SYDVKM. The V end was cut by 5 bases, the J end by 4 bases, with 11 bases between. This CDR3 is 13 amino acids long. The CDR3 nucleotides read TGTGCCAGCAGTCCCTGGGCAGTCTATGGCTACACCTTC. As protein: CASSPWAVYGYTF.

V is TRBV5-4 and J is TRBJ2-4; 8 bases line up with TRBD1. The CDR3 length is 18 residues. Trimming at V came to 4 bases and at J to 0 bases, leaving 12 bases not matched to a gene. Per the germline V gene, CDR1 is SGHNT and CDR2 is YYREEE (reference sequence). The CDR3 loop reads CASSPGQATSLAKNIQYF. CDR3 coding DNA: TGTGCCAGCAGCCCGGGACAGGCCACCAGTTTAGCCAAAAACATTCAGTACTTC.

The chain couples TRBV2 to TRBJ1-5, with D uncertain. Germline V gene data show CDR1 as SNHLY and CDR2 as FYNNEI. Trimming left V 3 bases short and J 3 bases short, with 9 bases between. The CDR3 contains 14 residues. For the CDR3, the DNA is TGTGCCAGCAGTGAGTACAGAATCAATCAGCCCCAGCATTTT. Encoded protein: CASSEYRINQPQHF. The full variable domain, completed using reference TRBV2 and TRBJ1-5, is EPEVTQTPSHQVTQMGQEVILRCVPISNHLYFYWYRQILGQKVEFLVSFYNNEISEKSEIFDDQFSVERPDGSNFTLKIRSTKLEDSAMYFCASSEYRINQPQHFGDGTRLSIL.

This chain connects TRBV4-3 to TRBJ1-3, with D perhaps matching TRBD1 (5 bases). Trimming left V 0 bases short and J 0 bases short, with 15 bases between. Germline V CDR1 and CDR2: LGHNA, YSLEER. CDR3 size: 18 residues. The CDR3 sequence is CASSQDRRTSFSGNTIYF. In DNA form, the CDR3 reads TGCGCCAGCAGCCAAGATCGACGGACATCCTTCTCTGGAAACACCATATATTTT.

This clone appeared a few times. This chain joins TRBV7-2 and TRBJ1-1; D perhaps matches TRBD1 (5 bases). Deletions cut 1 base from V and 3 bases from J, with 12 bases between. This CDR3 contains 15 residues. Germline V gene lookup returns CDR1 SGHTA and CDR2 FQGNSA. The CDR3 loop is CASSLVGQWDTEAFF. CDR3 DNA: TGTGCCAGCAGCTTAGTCGGACAATGGGACACTGAAGCTTTCTTT.

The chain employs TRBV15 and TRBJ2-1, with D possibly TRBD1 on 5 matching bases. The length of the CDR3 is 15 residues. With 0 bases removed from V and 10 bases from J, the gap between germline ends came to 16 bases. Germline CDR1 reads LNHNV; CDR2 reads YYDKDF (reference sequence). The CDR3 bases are TGTGCCACCAGCAGAGATCTTGGGGCCGGTTTCGAGCAGTTCTTC. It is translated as CATSRDLGAGFEQFF.

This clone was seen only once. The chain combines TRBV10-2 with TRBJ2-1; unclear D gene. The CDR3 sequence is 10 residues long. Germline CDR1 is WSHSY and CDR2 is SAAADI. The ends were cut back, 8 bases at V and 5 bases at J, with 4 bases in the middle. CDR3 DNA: TGCGCCAGCCAGAACAATGAGCAGTTCTTC. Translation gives CASQNNEQFF.

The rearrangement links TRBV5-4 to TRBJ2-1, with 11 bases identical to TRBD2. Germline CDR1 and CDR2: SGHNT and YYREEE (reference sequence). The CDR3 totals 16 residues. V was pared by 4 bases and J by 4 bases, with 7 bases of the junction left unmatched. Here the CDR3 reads CASSERTSGGYNEQFF. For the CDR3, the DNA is TGTGCCAGCAGCGAACGAACTAGCGGGGGATACAATGAGCAGTTCTTC.

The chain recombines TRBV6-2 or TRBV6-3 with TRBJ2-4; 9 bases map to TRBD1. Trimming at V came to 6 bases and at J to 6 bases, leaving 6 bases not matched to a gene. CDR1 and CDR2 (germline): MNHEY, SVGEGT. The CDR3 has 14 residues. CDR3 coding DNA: TGTGCCAGCAGCAGGGACAGGGCGCGAAACATTCAGTACTTC. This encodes CASSRDRARNIQYF.

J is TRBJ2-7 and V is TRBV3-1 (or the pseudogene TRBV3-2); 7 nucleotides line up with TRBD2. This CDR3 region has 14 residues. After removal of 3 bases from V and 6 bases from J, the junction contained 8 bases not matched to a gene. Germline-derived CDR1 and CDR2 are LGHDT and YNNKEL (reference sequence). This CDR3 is CASSHAMGGGEQYF. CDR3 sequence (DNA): TGTGCCAGCAGCCATGCTATGGGGGGGGGCGAGCAGTACTTC.

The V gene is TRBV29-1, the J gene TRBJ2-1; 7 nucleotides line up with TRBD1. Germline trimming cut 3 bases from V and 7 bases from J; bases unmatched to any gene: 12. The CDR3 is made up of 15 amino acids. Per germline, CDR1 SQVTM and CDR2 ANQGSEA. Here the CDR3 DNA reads TGCAGCGTTGACGAGACAGGGTATCGGGAAAATGAGCAGTTCTTC. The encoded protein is CSVDETGYRENEQFF.

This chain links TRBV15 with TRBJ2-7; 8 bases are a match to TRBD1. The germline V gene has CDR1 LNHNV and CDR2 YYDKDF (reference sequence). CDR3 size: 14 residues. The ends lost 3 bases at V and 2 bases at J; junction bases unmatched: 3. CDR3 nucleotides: TGTGCCACCAGCAGCCGGGACAGGACCTACGAGCAGTACTTC. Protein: CATSSRDRTYEQYF. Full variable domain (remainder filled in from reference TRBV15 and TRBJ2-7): DAMVIQNPRYQVTQFGKPVTLSCSQTLNHNVMYWYQQKSSQAPKLLFHYYDKDFNNEADTPDNFQSRRPNTSFCFLDIRSPGLGDTAMYLCATSSRDRTYEQYFGPGTRLTVT.

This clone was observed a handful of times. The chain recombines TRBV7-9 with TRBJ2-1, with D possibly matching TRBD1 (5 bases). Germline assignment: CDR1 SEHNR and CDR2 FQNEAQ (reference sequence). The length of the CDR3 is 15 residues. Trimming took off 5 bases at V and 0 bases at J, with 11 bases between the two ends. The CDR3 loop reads CASSIPGYSYNEQFF. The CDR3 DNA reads TGTGCCAGCAGCATTCCAGGGTACTCCTACAATGAGCAGTTCTTC.

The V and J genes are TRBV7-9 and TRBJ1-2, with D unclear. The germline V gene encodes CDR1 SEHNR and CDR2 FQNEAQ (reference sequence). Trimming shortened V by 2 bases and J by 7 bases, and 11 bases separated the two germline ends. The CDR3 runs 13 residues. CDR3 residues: CASSLPQAPGYTF. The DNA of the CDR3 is TGTGCCAGCAGCTTACCCCAGGCCCCTGGCTACACCTTC.

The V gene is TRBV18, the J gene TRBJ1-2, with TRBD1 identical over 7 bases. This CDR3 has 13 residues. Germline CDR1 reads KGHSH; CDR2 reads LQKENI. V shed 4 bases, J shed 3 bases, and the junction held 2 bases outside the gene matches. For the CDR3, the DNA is TGTGCCAGCTCACAAGGACAGGACTATGGCTACACCTTC. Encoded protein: CASSQGQDYGYTF.

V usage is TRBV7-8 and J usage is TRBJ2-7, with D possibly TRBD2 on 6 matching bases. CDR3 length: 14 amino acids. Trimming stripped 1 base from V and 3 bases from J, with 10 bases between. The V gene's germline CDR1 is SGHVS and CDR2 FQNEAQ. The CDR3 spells CASSLGAGNYEQYF. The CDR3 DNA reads TGTGCCAGCAGCTTAGGCGCGGGAAACTACGAGCAGTACTTC.

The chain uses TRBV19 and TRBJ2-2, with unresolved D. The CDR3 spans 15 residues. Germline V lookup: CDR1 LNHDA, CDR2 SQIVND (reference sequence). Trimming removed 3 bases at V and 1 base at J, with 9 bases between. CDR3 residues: CASSIRYGNTGELFF. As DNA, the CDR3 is TGTGCCAGTAGTATTAGATACGGGAACACCGGGGAGCTGTTTTTT. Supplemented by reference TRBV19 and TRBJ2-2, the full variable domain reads DGGITQSPKYLFRKEGQNVTLSCEQNLNHDAMYWYRQDPGQGLRLIYYSQIVNDFQKGDIAEGYSVSREKKESFPLTVTSAQKNPTAFYLCASSIRYGNTGELFFGEGSRLTVL.

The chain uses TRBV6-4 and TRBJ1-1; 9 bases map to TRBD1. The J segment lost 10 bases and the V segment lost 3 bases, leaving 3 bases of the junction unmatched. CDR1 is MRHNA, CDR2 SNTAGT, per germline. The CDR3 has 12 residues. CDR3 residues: CASSDQQGAAFF. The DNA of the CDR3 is TGTGCCAGCAGTGATCAACAGGGGGCAGCTTTCTTT.

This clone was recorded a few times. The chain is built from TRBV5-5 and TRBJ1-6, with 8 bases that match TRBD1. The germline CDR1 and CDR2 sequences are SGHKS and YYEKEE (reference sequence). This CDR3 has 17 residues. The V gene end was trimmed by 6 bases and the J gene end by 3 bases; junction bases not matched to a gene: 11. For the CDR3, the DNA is TGTGCCAGCATCAGAGGGGTGGACAGGGACTATAATTCACCCCTCCACTTT. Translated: CASIRGVDRDYNSPLHF. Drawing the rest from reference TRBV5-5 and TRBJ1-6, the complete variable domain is DAGVTQSPTHLIKTRGQQVTLRCSPISGHKSVSWYQQVLGQGPQFIFQYYEKEERGRGNFPDRFSARQFPNYSSELNVNALLLGDSALYLCASIRGVDRDYNSPLHFGNGTRLTVT.

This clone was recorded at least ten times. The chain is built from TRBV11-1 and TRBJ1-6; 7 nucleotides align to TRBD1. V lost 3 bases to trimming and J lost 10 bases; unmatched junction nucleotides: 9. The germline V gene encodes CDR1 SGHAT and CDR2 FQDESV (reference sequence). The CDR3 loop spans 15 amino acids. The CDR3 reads CASSFGGGASSPLHF. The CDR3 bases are TGTGCCAGCAGCTTCGGAGGGGGCGCATCCTCACCCCTCCACTTT.